Shown below are 26 T cell receptor beta chains from a single sample sequenced in a study of Ad26.COV2.S vaccination and SARS-CoV-2 variants. The treatment was: around 19 received Ad26.COV2.S at low or high dose, single or two shots; roughly five received placebo; per-sample allocation not given. The samples date from day 63 after the first vaccine or placebo injection. Measured with immunoSEQ multiplex PCR; TCRdb has only the in-frame clones, and not every one. The sample comprises 300,000 to 350,000 clones, approximately 86% of which are singletons, and approximately 11% rests with the top ten. The sample was peripheral blood, taken in a trial of Ad26.COV2.S vaccine versus placebo. Receptor source: a person between 18 and 65 years old who received the Ad26.COV2.S COVID-19 vaccine or a placebo.

Only a few counts were recorded for this clone. J is TRBJ1-2 and V is TRBV19, with 8 nucleotides matching TRBD1. This CDR3 is 15 amino acids long. From germline, CDR1 is LNHDA and CDR2 SQIVND (reference sequence). The V segment lost 4 bases and the J segment 4 bases; nucleotides outside the gene matches: 8. The DNA of the CDR3 is TGTGCCAGTAGTAGGGGACAGGAGCTGGGCTATGGCTACACCTTC. The encoded protein is CASSRGQELGYGYTF.

The CDR3 region has the DNA TGCGCCAGCAGCCAAGAGAGGGACTTTAGCAATCAGCCCCAGCATTTT. Its translation: CASSQERDFSNQPQHF. The chain recombines TRBV4-3 with TRBJ1-5; maybe TRBD1 (5 bases). Trimming stripped 0 bases from V and 0 bases from J, with 9 bases between. Germline values: CDR1 LGHNA, CDR2 YSLEER. The CDR3 runs 16 residues.

The V gene is TRBV3-1 (or the pseudogene TRBV3-2), the J gene TRBJ1-4; 7 bases agree with TRBD1. This CDR3 spans 16 amino acids. Germline CDR1 reads LGHDT; CDR2 reads YNNKEL (reference sequence). Unmatched junction bases numbered 7, after V lost 1 base and J lost 5 bases. The CDR3 region has the DNA TGTGCCAGCAGCCAAGGTCTTGCCAGGGGGAATGAAAAACTGTTTTTT. This translates into CASSQGLARGNEKLFF.

The J gene is TRBJ2-7, the V gene TRBV10-3; 10 nucleotides agree with TRBD2. The ends lost 6 bases at V and 4 bases at J; junction bases unmatched: 6. This CDR3 has 14 residues. Germline CDR1 ENHRY, CDR2 SYGVKD. The CDR3 DNA reads as TGTGCCATCAGAGTTAGCGGGGGGTTATACGAGCAGTACTTC. Translated: CAIRVSGGLYEQYF.

The rearrangement uses TRBV28 and TRBJ1-2, with D possibly TRBD1 on 5 matching bases. Trimming left V 6 bases short and J 5 bases short, with 19 bases between. The length of the CDR3 is 15 residues. Germline assignment: CDR1 MDHEN and CDR2 SYDVKM. The CDR3 DNA is TGTGCCAGCAGAGCACGGGACCCACGGTTATATGGCTACACCTTC. The encoded protein is CASRARDPRLYGYTF.

J is TRBJ2-7 and V is TRBV6-5; TRBD1 agrees at 9 bases. V gave up 6 bases and J gave up 3 bases; unmatched junction bases: 9. This CDR3 is built from 15 residues. Germline assignment: CDR1 MNHEY and CDR2 SVGAGI. CDR3 in amino acids: CASSRNRGPIYEQYF. The DNA for the CDR3 is TGTGCCAGCAGCCGGAACAGGGGGCCTATCTACGAGCAGTACTTC.

This clone turned up a few times. J is TRBJ1-6 and V is TRBV14; the D gene is possibly TRBD1 (6 bases). Trimming removed 0 bases from V and 10 bases from J, with 13 bases in between. This CDR3 spans 15 amino acids. The germline V gene encodes CDR1 SGHDN and CDR2 FVKESK. The CDR3 nucleotides read TGTGCCAGCAGCCAAGAACAGGGAACCTTCTCACCCCTCCACTTT. Translating it yields CASSQEQGTFSPLHF.

This clone was seen a handful of times. The rearrangement uses TRBV10-3 and TRBJ2-7; D not resolved. CDR1 is ENHRY, CDR2 SYGVKD, per germline. This CDR3 region has 15 residues. The V gene lost 0 bases and the J gene lost 0 bases, with 9 bases spanning the gap. The chain's CDR3 is CAISESLGSSYEQYF. CDR3 DNA: TGTGCCATCAGTGAGTCGTTAGGTTCCTCCTACGAGCAGTACTTC.

V gene TRBV6-5 combines with J gene TRBJ2-2; D is ambiguous. This CDR3 is 13 amino acids long. CDR1 is MNHEY and CDR2 is SVGAGI in the germline V gene. V lost 10 bases, J lost 6 bases, and 15 bases lay in between. The CDR3 DNA follows: TGTGCCACCGCTACAGAGCTAGCCGGGGAGCTGTTTTTT. This gives the protein CATATELAGELFF.

The chain is built from TRBV27 and TRBJ2-6; D not resolved. The V and J ends lost 4 bases and 0 bases respectively, with 7 bases between them. This CDR3 is 15 amino acids long. Germline V gives CDR1 MNHEY, CDR2 SMNVEV (reference sequence). CDR3 DNA: TGTGCCAGCAGTTCAACCAGCTCTGGGGCCAACGTCCTGACTTTC. Amino acid sequence: CASSSTSSGANVLTF.

The chain is built from TRBV7-9 and TRBJ1-5, with 7 positions matching TRBD1. In germline, CDR1 is SEHNR, CDR2 FQNEAQ (reference sequence). The CDR3 consists of 16 residues. V lost 5 bases and J lost 0; bases outside the gene matches: 7. In DNA, the CDR3 is TGTGCCAGCAGCGAAGGGACAGTCTATAGCAATCAGCCCCAGCATTTT. This sequence encodes CASSEGTVYSNQPQHF.

The chain uses TRBV7-9 and TRBJ1-2; D perhaps matches TRBD1 (5 bases). CDR3 size: 15 residues. Looked up from germline, CDR1 is SEHNR and CDR2 is FQNEAQ (reference sequence). V was pared by 3 bases and J by 0 bases, with 11 bases between. CDR3 loop: CASSFWTPSNYGYTF. The DNA for the CDR3 is TGTGCCAGCAGCTTTTGGACACCCTCTAACTATGGCTACACCTTC.

The genes are TRBV7-8 and TRBJ1-4; D is perhaps TRBD1 (5 bases). The CDR3 extends over 19 amino acids. Between the trimmed V and J ends, which lost 4 bases and 0 bases, there was a span of 21 bases. The germline gives CDR1 SGHVS, CDR2 FQNEAQ. The CDR3 here is CASSSRQTPELATNEKLFF. The CDR3 nucleotides read TGTGCCAGCAGCTCCCGACAGACCCCGGAGCTAGCAACTAATGAAAAACTGTTTTTT.

The chain recombines TRBV10-3 with TRBJ1-5; D is uncertain. The germline CDR1 and CDR2 sequences are ENHRY and SYGVKD. The CDR3 extends over 13 amino acids. V lost 10 bases and J lost 2, with 12 bases in between. The CDR3, as DNA: TGTGCCACGCTCGCCGGGGGCAATCAGCCCCAGCATTTT. It codes for CATLAGGNQPQHF.

J is TRBJ2-3 and V is TRBV28; 9 bases line up with TRBD1. Germline trimming cut 6 bases from V and 4 bases from J; bases unmatched to any gene: 11. The CDR3 contains 16 residues. The germline V gene has CDR1 MDHEN and CDR2 SYDVKM. The CDR3 sequence is CASSSRGTGLPDTQYF. CDR3 coding DNA: TGTGCCAGCAGCAGCCGGGGGACAGGGCTCCCAGATACGCAGTATTTT.

The chain employs TRBV27 and TRBJ1-2, with 7 bases matching TRBD1. This CDR3 region has 15 residues. Germline CDR1 and CDR2: MNHEY and SMNVEV (reference sequence). The ends lost 5 bases at V and 3 bases at J; junction bases unmatched: 9. Here the CDR3 reads CASSLGPDRDYGYTF. The CDR3, as DNA: TGTGCCAGCAGTCTGGGCCCAGACAGGGACTATGGCTACACCTTC.

The V gene is TRBV6-2 or TRBV6-3, the J gene TRBJ2-7; D is ambiguous. The CDR3 sequence is 16 residues long. Germline values: CDR1 MNHEY, CDR2 SVGEGT. V lost 5 bases and J 0 bases, leaving 17 bases between the germline ends. In DNA form, the CDR3 reads TGTGCCAGCAGTCCCTTGACCAGGCACCCCTCCTACGAGCAGTACTTC. It specifies CASSPLTRHPSYEQYF.

This clone was recorded a few times. The chain couples TRBV19 to TRBJ2-1, with D perhaps TRBD2 (5 bases). This CDR3 is built from 12 residues. V was clipped by 6 bases and J by 10 bases, with 13 bases between them. Germline-derived CDR1 and CDR2 are LNHDA and SQIVND (reference sequence). Written as DNA, the CDR3 is TGTGCCAGTAGCAAGGAAGGCGGGGAGCAGTTCTTC. Translation gives CASSKEGGEQFF.

The chain has TRBV28 and TRBJ2-5; 10 nucleotides agree with TRBD2. The CDR3 extends over 14 amino acids. Losses at the gene ends were 8 bases for V and 2 bases for J; bases not matched to a gene: 5. The V gene's germline CDR1 is MDHEN and CDR2 SYDVKM. The CDR3 here is CASGGAGGQETQYF. In DNA, the CDR3 is TGTGCCAGCGGAGGAGCGGGGGGGCAAGAGACCCAGTACTTC.

This chain connects TRBV2 to TRBJ2-7; D is perhaps TRBD2 (5 bases). Between the trimmed V and J ends, which lost 7 bases and 6 bases, there was a span of 13 bases. Germline assignment: CDR1 SNHLY and CDR2 FYNNEI. The length of the CDR3 is 12 residues. The CDR3 coding sequence is TGTGCCAGCAAGTTGGTAGAGGGCGAGCAGTACTTC. Protein sequence: CASKLVEGEQYF.

This clone was found once. Other DNA sequences in this sample translate to the same CDR3. The chain uses TRBV7-9 and TRBJ1-1, with 9 positions matching TRBD1. From germline, CDR1 is SEHNR and CDR2 FQNEAQ (reference sequence). V trimming: 3 bases; J trimming: 7 bases; junction bases outside the gene matches: 0. The CDR3 has 12 amino acids. As DNA, the CDR3 is TGTGCCAGCAGCTTGGACAGGGGTGAAGCTTTCTTT. It is translated as CASSLDRGEAFF.

This clone occurred a few times. This chain joins TRBV5-1 and TRBJ1-2; TRBD1 is a possible D gene (6 bases). Deletions cut 2 bases from V and 7 bases from J, with 21 bases between. The V gene's germline CDR1 is SGHRS and CDR2 YFSETQ. This CDR3 has 16 residues. The CDR3 protein is CASSFLPEQGSGGYTF. CDR3 nucleotides: TGCGCCAGCAGCTTCCTACCTGAACAGGGATCGGGTGGCTACACCTTC.

The V gene is TRBV10-2, the J gene TRBJ1-5, with 9 bases matching TRBD1. V gave up 6 bases and J gave up 4 bases; unmatched junction bases: 4. The CDR3 sequence is 14 residues long. Per germline, CDR1 WSHSY and CDR2 SAAADI. This CDR3 is CASRGQGRNQPQHF. CDR3 nucleotide sequence: TGCGCCAGCAGGGGACAGGGAAGGAATCAGCCCCAGCATTTT.

V is TRBV6-5 and J is TRBJ2-7, with TRBD2 identical over 7 bases. The CDR3 is 16 amino acids. The germline V gene encodes CDR1 MNHEY and CDR2 SVGAGI. V trimming: 4 bases; J trimming: 0 bases; junction bases outside the gene matches: 9. CDR3 sequence (DNA): TGTGCCAGCAGTTCCCCGACTAGCCCAAGCTCCTACGAGCAGTACTTC. Encoded protein: CASSSPTSPSSYEQYF.

The CDR3 bases are TGTGCCAGCAGCGCGCGGACAGGGGACAATGAGCAGTTCTTC. It codes for CASSARTGDNEQFF. The genes are TRBV7-9 and TRBJ2-1, with TRBD1 matching 9 bases. CDR1 and CDR2 (germline): SEHNR, FQNEAQ (reference sequence). The V and J ends lost 5 bases and 5 bases, in that order; junction bases with no gene match: 4. The CDR3 runs 14 residues. The complete variable domain, with remaining parts taken from reference TRBV7-9 and TRBJ2-1, reads DTGVSQNPRHKITKRGQNVTFRCDPISEHNRLYWYRQTLGQGPEFLTYFQNEAQLEKSRLLSDRFSAERPKGSFSTLEIQRTEQGDSAMYLCASSARTGDNEQFFGPGTRLTVL.

The rearrangement links TRBV10-3 to TRBJ2-5, with D unclear. The CDR3 extends over 13 amino acids. V was pared by 6 bases and J by 1 base, with 9 bases between. Germline CDR1 and CDR2: ENHRY and SYGVKD. The CDR3 region is CAISYAPQETQYF. CDR3 sequence (DNA): TGTGCCATCAGCTACGCCCCCCAAGAGACCCAGTACTTC.